This T cell receptor (beta chain) was recorded in a study of CD8 T cells in Susac syndrome. The authors carried out high-throughput sequencing of TCR beta. They applied it to CD8+ and CD4+ T cells obtained from blood. Concerning this clonotype: No antigen is known for it.

General observations from the study: The CD4+ T cell repertoires, which came from Susac syndrome patients, showed no sign of clonal expansion.

Random hexamers were used to reverse transcribe the RNA input (0.5 to 1 ug). Using its own MiXCR run on the immunoSEQ multiplex PCR reads, TCRdb lists one record per CDR3 protein. The table lists about 240,000 distinct CDR3 sequences, 90% to 96% of them singletons, with about 0.094% in the top ten. Germline CDR1 reads SGHTA; CDR2 reads FQGNSA. The CDR3 has 16 residues. V was pared by 5 bases and J by 1 base, with 5 bases of the junction left unmatched. The TCR comes from a human donor with Susac syndrome. The specimen was CD4+ T cells from PBMCs. This sequence joins TRBV7-2 and TRBJ2-3; 11 bases fit TRBD2. The CDR3 coding sequence is TGTGCCAGCAGCATCCGACTAGCGGGACGCACAGATACGCAGTATTTT. Translation gives CASSIRLAGRTDTQYF. Variable domain in full (rest from reference TRBV7-2 and TRBJ2-3): GAGVSQSPSNKVTEKGKDVELRCDPISGHTALYWYRQSLGQGLEFLIYFQGNSAPDKSGLPSDRFSAERTGGSVSTLTIQRTQQEDSAVYLCASSIRLAGRTDTQYFGPGTRLTVL.